These 3 T cell receptor beta chains came from one sample sequenced in a study of blood T cell repertoires in COVID-19. Sequencing used immunoSEQ multiplex PCR; TCRdb keeps in-frame clones, though not all of them. The sample carries about 26,000 clones, roughly 80% recorded once. The sample was peripheral blood. The origin of the receptors is a man aged 45-65 years with active or convalescent COVID-19.

The chain is built from TRBV13 and TRBJ1-4; 8 bases fit TRBD1. The CDR3 contains 15 residues. With V trimmed by 4 bases and J by 7 bases, 8 bases remained unmatched. The germline CDR1 and CDR2 sequences are PRHDT and FYEKMQ (reference sequence). CDR3 sequence reads: CASSSRAGGVEKLFF. The CDR3 DNA reads TGTGCCAGCAGCTCCCGGGCAGGGGGCGTTGAAAAACTGTTTTTT. The full variable domain, completed using reference TRBV13 and TRBJ1-4, is AAGVIQSPRHLIKEKRETATLKCYPIPRHDTVYWYQQGPGQDPQFLISFYEKMQSDKGSIPDRFSAQQFSDYHSELNMSSLELGDSALYFCASSSRAGGVEKLFFGSGTQLSVL.

This clone turned up a few times. J is TRBJ1-4 and V is TRBV12-5; possibly TRBD1 for D (5 bases). V was cut by 6 bases and J by 0 bases, with 8 bases left in between. Germline CDR1 reads LGHNT; CDR2 reads FRNRAP. The CDR3 sequence is 14 residues long. CDR3 protein: CASGEQATNEKLFF. CDR3 bases: TGTGCTAGTGGAGAACAGGCAACTAATGAAAAACTGTTTTTT. Full variable domain (outside the CDR3, taken from reference TRBV12-5 and TRBJ1-4): DARVTQTPRHKVTEMGQEVTMRCQPILGHNTVFWYRQTMMQGLELLAYFRNRAPLDDSGMPKDRFSAEMPDATLATLKIQPSEPRDSAVYFCASGEQATNEKLFFGSGTQLSVL.

The chain joins TRBV11-2 to TRBJ1-6, with D uncertain. Germline V lookup: CDR1 SGHAT, CDR2 FQNNGV. V was pared by 1 base and J by 11 bases, with 15 bases between. The CDR3 consists of 15 residues. CDR3 region: CASSLVQSGRPPLHF. For the CDR3, the DNA is TGTGCCAGCAGCTTAGTGCAATCGGGGAGGCCACCCCTCCACTTT.